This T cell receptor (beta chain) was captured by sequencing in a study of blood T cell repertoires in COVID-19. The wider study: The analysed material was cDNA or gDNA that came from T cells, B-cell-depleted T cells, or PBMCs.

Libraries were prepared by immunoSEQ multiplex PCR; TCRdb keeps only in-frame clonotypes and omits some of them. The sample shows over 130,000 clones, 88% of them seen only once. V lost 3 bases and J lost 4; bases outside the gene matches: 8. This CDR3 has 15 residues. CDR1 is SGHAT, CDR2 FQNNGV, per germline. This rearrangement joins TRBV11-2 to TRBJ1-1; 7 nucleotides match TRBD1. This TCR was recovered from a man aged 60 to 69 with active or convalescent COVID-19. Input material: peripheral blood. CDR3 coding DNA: TGTGCCAGCAGCTTCTCCCGGGACAGCGGCACTGAAGCTTTCTTT. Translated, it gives CASSFSRDSGTEAFF.